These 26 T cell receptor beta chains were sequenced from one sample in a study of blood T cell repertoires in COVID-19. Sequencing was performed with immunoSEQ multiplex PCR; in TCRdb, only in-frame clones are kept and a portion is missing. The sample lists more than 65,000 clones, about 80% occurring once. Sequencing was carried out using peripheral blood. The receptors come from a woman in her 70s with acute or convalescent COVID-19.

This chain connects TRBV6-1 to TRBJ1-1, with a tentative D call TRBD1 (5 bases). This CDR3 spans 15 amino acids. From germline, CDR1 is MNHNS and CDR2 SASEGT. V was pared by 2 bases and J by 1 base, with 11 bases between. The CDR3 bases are TGTGCCAGCAGTGAACAGGGTTTGGGGAACACTGAAGCTTTCTTT. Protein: CASSEQGLGNTEAFF.

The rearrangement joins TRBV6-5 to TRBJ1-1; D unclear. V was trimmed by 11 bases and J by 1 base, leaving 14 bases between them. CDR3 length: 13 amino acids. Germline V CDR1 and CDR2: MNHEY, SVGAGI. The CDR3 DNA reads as TGTGCCGGAGCCGGTGGCGCGAACACTGAAGCTTTCTTT. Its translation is CAGAGGANTEAFF.

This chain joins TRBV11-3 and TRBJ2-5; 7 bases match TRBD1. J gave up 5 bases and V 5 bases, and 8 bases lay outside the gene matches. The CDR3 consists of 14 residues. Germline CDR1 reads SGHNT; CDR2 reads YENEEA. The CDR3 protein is CASSERQGWETQYF. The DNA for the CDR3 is TGTGCCAGCAGCGAAAGACAGGGATGGGAGACCCAGTACTTC. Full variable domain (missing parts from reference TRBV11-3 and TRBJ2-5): EAGVVQSPRYKIIEKKQPVAFWCNPISGHNTLYWYLQNLGQGPELLIRYENEEAVDDSQLPKDRFSAERLKGVDSTLKIQPAELGDSAVYLCASSERQGWETQYFGPGTRLLVL.

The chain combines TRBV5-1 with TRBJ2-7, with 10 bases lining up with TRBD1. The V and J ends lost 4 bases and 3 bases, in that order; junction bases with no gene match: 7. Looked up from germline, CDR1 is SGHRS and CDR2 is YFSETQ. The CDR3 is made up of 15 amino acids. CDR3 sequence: CASSQTGGLLYEQYF. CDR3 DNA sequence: TGCGCCAGCAGCCAGACAGGGGGCCTTCTCTACGAGCAGTACTTC.

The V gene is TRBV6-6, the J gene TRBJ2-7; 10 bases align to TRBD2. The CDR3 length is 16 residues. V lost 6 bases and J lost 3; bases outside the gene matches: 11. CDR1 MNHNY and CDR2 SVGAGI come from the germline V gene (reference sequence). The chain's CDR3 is CASSPKSGLADYEQYF. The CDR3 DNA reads TGTGCCAGCAGCCCAAAGAGCGGACTAGCGGACTACGAGCAGTACTTC.

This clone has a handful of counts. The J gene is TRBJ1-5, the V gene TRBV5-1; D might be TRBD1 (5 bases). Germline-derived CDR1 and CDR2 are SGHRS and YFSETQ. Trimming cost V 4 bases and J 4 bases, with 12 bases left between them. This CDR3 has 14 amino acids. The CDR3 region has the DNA TGCGCCAGCAGCATTACAGGAGGGAATCAGCCCCAGCATTTT. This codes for CASSITGGNQPQHF.

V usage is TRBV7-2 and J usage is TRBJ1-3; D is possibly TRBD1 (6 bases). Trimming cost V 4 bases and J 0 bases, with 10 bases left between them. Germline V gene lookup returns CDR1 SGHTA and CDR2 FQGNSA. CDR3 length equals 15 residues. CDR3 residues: CASSYQTGSGNTIYF. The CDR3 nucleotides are TGTGCCAGCAGCTACCAGACAGGCTCTGGAAACACCATATATTTT. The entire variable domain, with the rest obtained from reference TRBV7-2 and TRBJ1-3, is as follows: GAGVSQSPSNKVTEKGKDVELRCDPISGHTALYWYRQSLGQGLEFLIYFQGNSAPDKSGLPSDRFSAERTGGSVSTLTIQRTQQEDSAVYLCASSYQTGSGNTIYFGEGSWLTVV.

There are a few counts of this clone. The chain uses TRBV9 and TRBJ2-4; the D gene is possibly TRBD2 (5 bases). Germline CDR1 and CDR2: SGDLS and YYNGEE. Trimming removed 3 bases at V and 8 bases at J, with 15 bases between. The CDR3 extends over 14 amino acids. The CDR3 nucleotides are TGTGCCAGCAGCGCGCGCCGGGGTGGTGACATTCAGTACTTC. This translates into CASSARRGGDIQYF.

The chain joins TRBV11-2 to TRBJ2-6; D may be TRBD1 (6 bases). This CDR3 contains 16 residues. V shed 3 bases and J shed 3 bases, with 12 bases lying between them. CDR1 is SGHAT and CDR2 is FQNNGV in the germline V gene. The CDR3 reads CASSFRGFVGANVLTF. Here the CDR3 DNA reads TGTGCCAGCAGCTTTAGGGGGTTCGTTGGGGCCAACGTCCTGACTTTC. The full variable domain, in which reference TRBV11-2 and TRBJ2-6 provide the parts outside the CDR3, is EAGVAQSPRYKIIEKRQSVAFWCNPISGHATLYWYQQILGQGPKLLIQFQNNGVVDDSQLPKDRFSAERLKGVDSTLKIQPAKLEDSAVYLCASSFRGFVGANVLTFGAGSRLTVL.

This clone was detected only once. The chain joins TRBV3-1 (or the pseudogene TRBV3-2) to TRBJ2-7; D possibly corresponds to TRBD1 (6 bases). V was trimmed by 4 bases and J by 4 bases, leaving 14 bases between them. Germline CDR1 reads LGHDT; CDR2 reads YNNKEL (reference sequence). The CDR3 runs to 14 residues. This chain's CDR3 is CASSRQANMYEQYF. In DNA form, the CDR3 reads TGTGCCAGCAGCCGACAGGCGAACATGTACGAGCAGTACTTC.

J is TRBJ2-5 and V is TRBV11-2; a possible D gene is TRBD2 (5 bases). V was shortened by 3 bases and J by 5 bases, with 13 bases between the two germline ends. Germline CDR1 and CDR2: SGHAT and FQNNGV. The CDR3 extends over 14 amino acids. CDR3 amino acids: CASSFNMGAETQYF. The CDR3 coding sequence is TGTGCCAGCAGCTTCAATATGGGAGCGGAGACCCAGTACTTC.

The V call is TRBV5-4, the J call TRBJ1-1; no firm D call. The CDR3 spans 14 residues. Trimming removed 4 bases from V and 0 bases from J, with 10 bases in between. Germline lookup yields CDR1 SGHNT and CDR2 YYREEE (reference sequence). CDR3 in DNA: TGTGCCAGCAGCCCCCGGGTGTTGAACACTGAAGCTTTCTTT. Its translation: CASSPRVLNTEAFF.

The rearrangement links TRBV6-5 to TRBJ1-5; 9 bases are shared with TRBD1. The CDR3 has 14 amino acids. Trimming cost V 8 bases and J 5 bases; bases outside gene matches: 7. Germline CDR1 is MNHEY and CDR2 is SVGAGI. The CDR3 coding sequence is TGTGCCAGCCCCGGGACAGGGAGGCATCAGCCCCAGCATTTT. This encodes CASPGTGRHQPQHF.

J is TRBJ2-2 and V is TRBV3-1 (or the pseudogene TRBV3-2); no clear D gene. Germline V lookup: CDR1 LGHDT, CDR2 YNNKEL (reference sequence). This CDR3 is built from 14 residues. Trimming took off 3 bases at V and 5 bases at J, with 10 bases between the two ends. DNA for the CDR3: TGTGCCAGCAGCCAGGAGCTCCGGACCGGGGAGCTGTTTTTT. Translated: CASSQELRTGELFF.

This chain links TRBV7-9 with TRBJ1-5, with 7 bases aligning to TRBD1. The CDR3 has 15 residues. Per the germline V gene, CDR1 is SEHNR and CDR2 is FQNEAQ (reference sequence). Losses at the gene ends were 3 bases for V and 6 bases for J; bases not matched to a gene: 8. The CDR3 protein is CASSFEGGEGQPQHF. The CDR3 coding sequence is TGTGCCAGCAGCTTCGAAGGGGGCGAAGGTCAGCCCCAGCATTTT.

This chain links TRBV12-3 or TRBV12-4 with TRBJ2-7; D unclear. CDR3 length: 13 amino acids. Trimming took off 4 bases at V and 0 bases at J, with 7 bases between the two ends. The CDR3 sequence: CASSSTISYEQYF. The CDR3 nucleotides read TGTGCCAGCAGTTCCACTATCTCCTACGAGCAGTACTTC.

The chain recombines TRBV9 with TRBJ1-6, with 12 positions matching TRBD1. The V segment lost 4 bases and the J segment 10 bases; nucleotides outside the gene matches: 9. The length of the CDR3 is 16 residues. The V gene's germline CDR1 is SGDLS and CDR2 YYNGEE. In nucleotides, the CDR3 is TGTGCCAGCAGCCAGGGGGACAGGGGGCGCGTCTCACCCCTCCACTTT. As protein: CASSQGDRGRVSPLHF.

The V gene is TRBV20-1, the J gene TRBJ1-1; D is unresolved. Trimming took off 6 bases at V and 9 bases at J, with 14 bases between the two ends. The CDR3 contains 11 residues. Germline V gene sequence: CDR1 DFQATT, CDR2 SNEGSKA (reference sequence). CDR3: CSAYDIEKAFF. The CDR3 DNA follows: TGCAGTGCCTACGACATCGAGAAAGCTTTCTTT.

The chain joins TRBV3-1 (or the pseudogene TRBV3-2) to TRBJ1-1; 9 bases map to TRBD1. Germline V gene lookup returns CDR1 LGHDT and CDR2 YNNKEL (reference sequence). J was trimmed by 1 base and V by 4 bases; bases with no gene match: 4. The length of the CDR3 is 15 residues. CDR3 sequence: CASSPTGQGNTEAFF. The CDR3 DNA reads TGTGCCAGCAGCCCCACGGGACAGGGGAACACTGAAGCTTTCTTT.

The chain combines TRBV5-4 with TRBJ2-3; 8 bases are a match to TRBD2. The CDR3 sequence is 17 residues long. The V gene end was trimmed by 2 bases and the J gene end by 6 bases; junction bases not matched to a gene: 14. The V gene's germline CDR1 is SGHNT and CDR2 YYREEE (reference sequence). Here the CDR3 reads CASSLPGGSGSRDTQYF. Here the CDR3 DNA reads TGTGCCAGCAGCTTACCTGGTGGGAGCGGGAGCAGGGATACGCAGTATTTT. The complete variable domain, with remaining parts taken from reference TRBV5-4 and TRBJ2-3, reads ETGVTQSPTHLIKTRGQQVTLRCSSQSGHNTVSWYQQALGQGPQFIFQYYREEENGRGNFPPRFSGLQFPNYSSELNVNALELDDSALYLCASSLPGGSGSRDTQYFGPGTRLTVL.

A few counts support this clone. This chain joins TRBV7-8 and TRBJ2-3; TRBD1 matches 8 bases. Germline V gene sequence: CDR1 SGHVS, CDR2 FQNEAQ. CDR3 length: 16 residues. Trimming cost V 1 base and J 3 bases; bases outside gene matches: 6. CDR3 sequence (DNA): TGTGCCAGCAGCTTAGTAGGTGGACAGGGAACAGATACGCAGTATTTT. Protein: CASSLVGGQGTDTQYF. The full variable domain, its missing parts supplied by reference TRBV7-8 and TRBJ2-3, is GAGVSQSPRYKVAKRGQDVALRCDPISGHVSLFWYQQALGQGPEFLTYFQNEAQLDKSGLPSDRFFAERPEGSVSTLKIQRTQQEDSAVYLCASSLVGGQGTDTQYFGPGTRLTVL.

The CDR3 sequence: CASSRDRGGEKLFF. The CDR3 bases are TGCGCCAGCAGCCGGGACAGGGGAGGTGAAAAACTGTTTTTT. The rearrangement links TRBV4-1 to TRBJ1-4; TRBD1 matches 10 bases. From germline, CDR1 is MGHRA and CDR2 YSYEKL. The junction had 3 bases not matched to a gene; V was cut back by 4 bases and J by 7 bases. The CDR3 spans 14 residues.

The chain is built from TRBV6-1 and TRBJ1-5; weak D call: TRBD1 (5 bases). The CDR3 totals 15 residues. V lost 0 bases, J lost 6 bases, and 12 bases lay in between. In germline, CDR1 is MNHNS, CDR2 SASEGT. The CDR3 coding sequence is TGTGCCAGCAGTGAAGCTGGGGGGACGGGTCAGCCCCAGCATTTT. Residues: CASSEAGGTGQPQHF.

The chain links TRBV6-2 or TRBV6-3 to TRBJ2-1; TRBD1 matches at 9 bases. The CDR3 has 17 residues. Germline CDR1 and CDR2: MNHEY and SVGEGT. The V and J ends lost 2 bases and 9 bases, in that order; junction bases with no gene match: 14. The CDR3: CASSYGTGPLSKSEQFF. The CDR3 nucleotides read TGTGCCAGCAGTTACGGGACAGGGCCTCTGTCTAAGAGTGAGCAGTTCTTC.

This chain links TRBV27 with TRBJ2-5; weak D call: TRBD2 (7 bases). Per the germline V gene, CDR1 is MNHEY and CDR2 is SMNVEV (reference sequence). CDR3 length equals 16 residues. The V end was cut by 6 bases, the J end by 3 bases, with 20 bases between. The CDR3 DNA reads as TGTGCCAGCAGACCAAAGGGAGGGGGGAGAAAAGAGACCCAGTACTTC. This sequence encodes CASRPKGGGRKETQYF.

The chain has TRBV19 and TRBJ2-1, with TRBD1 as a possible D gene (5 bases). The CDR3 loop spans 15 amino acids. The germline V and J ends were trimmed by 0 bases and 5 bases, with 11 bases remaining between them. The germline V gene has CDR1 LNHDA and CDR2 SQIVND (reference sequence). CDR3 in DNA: TGTGCCAGTAGTATAGAAGGGGTACTCGACAATGAGCAGTTCTTC. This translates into CASSIEGVLDNEQFF. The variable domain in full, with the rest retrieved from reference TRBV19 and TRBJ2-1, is DGGITQSPKYLFRKEGQNVTLSCEQNLNHDAMYWYRQDPGQGLRLIYYSQIVNDFQKGDIAEGYSVSREKKESFPLTVTSAQKNPTAFYLCASSIEGVLDNEQFFGPGTRLTVL.